This T cell receptor beta chain was identified during a study of blood T cell repertoires in COVID-19. Study context: Spain, Italy and the United States supplied samples that represented acute and convalescent COVID-19.

Original processing notes: How many nucleated cells were present was estimated from reference gene primer amplification. Using immunoSEQ multiplex PCR, the repertoire was profiled, and TCRdb retains in-frame clones only, with some absent. V and J calls and clone size are given by that table; D and trimming were obtained from the DNA. The sample has a few hundred thousand clones; around 87% are singletons. Note on this clone: The same CDR3 also results from other DNA sequences found in this sample.

The length of the CDR3 is 15 residues. Between the trimmed V and J ends, which lost 1 base and 0 bases, there was a span of 7 bases. CDR1 and CDR2 from the germline V gene are LNHDA and SQIVND (reference sequence). Those who participated ranged in age from roughly 18 to 100 years and resided in about 24 US areas. Participant-given clinical history determined each cohort assignment. This clonotype was sampled from a woman under 30 with acute COVID-19. The sample comprised PBMCs or T cells enriched from blood (not recorded which). The chain has TRBV19 and TRBJ1-5; no firm D call. The CDR3 DNA follows: TGTGCCAGTAGTATAGGGCCGGGTAGCAATCAGCCCCAGCATTTT. This encodes CASSIGPGSNQPQHF.